This T cell receptor beta chain is drawn from a study of blood T cells in healthy people across ages. General study points: Long-lived and aged donors differed, with more naive CD4+ cells and higher diversity in the long-lived.

This clonotype showed up many times. Its antigen is not identified. It was with a sample-barcoded 5' primer and a J-beta primer mix that a second PCR of roughly 6 to 12 cycles was run. TCRdb recomputed calls from the 5' RACE reads with MiXCR, one row per CDR3 protein. The data hold 750,000 to 950,000 distinct CDR3 sequences, with almost 30% observed a single time. These sequences were also reported in another study, on T cells of mothers and their children. That study reports: M1S, a second-PCR primer, added sample barcodes and 2-4 random nucleotides.

Sequencing was done on a sample of blood. The TCR was taken from a woman aged 40-49 years in good health.

The CDR3 DNA is TGTGCCAGCAGTTACCTACCGGGTTCCACCTACGAGCAGTACTTC. It codes for CASSYLPGSTYEQYF. This chain links TRBV6-5 with TRBJ2-7; D is ambiguous. Germline values: CDR1 MNHEY, CDR2 SVGAGI. The V and J ends lost 2 bases and 2 bases respectively, with 13 bases between them. CDR3 length: 15 residues.